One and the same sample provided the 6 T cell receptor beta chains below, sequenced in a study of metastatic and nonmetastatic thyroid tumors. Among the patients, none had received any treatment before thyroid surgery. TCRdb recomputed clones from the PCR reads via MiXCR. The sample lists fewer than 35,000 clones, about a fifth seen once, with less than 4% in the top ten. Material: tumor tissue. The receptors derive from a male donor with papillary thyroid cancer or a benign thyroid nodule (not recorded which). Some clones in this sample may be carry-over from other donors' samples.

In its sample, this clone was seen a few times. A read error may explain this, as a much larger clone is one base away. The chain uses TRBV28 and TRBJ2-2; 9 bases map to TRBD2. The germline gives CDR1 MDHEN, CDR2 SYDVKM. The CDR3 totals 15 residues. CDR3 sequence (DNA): TGTGCCAGCATCCCCGGGACTAGCTACACCGGGGGGCTGTTTTTT. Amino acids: CASIPGTSYTGGLFF.

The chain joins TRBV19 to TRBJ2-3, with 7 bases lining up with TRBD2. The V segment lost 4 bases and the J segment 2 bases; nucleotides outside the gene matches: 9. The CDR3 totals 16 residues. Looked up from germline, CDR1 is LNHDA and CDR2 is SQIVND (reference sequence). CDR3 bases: TGTGCCAGTAGTAGTCCCGGGACTATCGACACAGATACGCAGTATTTT. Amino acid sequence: CASSSPGTIDTDTQYF.

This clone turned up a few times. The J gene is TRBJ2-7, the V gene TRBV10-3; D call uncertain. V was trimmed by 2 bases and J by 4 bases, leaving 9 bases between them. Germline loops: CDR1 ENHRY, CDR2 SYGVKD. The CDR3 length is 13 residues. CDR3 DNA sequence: TGTGCCATCAGTGAGATGGTGGGGTACGAGCAGTACGTC. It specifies CAISEMVGYEQYV.

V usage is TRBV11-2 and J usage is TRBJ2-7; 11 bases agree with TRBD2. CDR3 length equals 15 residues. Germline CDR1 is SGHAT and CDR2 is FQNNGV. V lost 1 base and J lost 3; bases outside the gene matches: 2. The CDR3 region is CASSLASGRFYEQYF. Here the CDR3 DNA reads TGTGCCAGCAGCTTAGCTAGCGGGAGGTTCTACGAGCAGTACTTC.

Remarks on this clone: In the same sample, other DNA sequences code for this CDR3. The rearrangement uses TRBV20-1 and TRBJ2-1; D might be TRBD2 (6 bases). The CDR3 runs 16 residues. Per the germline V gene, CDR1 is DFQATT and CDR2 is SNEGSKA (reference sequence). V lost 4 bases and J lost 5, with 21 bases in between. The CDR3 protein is CSATPLMGLNDNEQFF. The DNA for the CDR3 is TGCAGTGCTACCCCTTTGATGGGACTTAATGACAATGAGCAGTTCTTC.

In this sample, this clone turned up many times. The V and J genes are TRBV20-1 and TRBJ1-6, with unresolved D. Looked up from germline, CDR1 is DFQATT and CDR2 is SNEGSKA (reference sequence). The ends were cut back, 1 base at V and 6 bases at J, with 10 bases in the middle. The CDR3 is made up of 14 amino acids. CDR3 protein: CSARVLQANSPLHF. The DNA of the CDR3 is TGCAGTGCTAGAGTCTTGCAGGCTAATTCACCCCTCCACTTT.